The source of this T cell receptor beta chain is a study of cytomegalovirus exposure and HLA in healthy donors. The CDR3 spans 13 residues. Germline values: CDR1 MNHEY, CDR2 SMNVEV (reference sequence). V was pared by 2 bases and J by 4 bases, with 8 bases between. Study-wide results and caveats: Later, an analysis showed that TCR beta chains associated with HLA were more clonally expanded than others that were equally common. Data from an earlier analysis indicated that most TCR beta V segments were productive either about 90% or about 30% of the time.

PCR employed 60 Vbeta and 13 Jbeta primers. The protocol was immunoSEQ multiplex PCR, while the TCRdb copy is restricted to in-frame clones and leaves out a portion. The sample lists 130,000 to 150,000 clones, 70% to 90% occurring once. This clone was seen just once. Its antigen remains unknown. The sample carries other DNA sequences with the same CDR3. Healthy individuals who donated bone marrow served as the donors. The sequencing input was PBMCs. J is TRBJ1-1 and V is TRBV27; no clear D. The TCR comes from a woman in her thirties or forties in good health and CMV-seropositive. The CDR3 sequence is CASSLSRGTEAFF. CDR3 coding DNA: TGTGCCAGCAGTTTAAGTAGAGGCACTGAAGCTTTCTTT.